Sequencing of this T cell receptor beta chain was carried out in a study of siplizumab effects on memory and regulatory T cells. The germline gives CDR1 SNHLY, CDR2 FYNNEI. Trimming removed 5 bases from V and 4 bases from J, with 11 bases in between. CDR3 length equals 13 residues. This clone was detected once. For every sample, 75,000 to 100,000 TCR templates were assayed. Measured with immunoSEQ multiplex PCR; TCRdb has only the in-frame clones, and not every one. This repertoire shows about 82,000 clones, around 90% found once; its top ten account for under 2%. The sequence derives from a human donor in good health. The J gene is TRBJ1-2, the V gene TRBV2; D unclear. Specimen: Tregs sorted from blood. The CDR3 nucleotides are TGTGCCAGCAGTTTGGGTGGCGGCTATGGCTACACCTTC. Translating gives CASSLGGGYGYTF.